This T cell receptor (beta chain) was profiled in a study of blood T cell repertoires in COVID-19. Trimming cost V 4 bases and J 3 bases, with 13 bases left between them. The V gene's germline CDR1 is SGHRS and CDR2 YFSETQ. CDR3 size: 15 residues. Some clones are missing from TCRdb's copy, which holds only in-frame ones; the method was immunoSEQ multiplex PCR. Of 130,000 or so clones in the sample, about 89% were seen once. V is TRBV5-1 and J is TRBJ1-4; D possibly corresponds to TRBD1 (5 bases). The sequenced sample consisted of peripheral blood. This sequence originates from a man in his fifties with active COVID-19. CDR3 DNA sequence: TGCGCCAGCAGCCTCAAAGGGGCCTCTAATGAAAAACTGTTTTTT. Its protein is CASSLKGASNEKLFF.